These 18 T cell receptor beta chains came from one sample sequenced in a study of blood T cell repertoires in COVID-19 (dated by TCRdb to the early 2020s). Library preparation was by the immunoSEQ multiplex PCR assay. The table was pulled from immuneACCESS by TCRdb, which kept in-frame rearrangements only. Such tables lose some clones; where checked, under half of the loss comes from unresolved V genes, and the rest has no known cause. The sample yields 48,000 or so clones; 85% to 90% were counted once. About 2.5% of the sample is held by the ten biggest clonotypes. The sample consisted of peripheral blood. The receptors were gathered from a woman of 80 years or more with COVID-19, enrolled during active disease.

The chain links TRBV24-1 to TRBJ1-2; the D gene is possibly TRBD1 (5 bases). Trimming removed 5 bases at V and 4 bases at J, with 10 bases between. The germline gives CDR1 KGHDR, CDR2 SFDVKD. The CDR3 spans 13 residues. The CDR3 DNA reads TGTGCCACCAGTGCAGGGTTGGGCTATGGCTACACCTTC. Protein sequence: CATSAGLGYGYTF.

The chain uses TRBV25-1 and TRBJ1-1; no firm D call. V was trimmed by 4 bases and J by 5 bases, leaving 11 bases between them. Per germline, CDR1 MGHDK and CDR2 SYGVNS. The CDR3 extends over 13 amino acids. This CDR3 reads CASSAWATTEAFF. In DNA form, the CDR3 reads TGTGCCAGCAGTGCTTGGGCCACGACTGAAGCTTTCTTT.

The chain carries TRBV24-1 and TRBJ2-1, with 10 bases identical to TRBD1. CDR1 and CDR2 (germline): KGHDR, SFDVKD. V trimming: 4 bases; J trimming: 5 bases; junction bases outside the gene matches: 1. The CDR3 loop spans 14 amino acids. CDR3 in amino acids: CATSETGGNNEQFF. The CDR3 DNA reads TGTGCCACCAGTGAGACAGGGGGCAACAATGAGCAGTTCTTC.

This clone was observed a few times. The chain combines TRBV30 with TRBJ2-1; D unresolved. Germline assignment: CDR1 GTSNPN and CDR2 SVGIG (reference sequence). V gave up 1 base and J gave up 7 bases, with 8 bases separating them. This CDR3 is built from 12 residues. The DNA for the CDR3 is TGTGCCTGGAGTGCATTGAGAAATGAGCAGTTCTTC. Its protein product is CAWSALRNEQFF.

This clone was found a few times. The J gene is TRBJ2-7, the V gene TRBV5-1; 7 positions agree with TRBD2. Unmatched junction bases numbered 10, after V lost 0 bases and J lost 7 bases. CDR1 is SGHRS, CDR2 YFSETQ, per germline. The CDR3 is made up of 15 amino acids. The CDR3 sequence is CASSLVASGTREQYF. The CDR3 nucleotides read TGCGCCAGCAGCTTGGTGGCTAGCGGAACGAGGGAGCAGTACTTC.

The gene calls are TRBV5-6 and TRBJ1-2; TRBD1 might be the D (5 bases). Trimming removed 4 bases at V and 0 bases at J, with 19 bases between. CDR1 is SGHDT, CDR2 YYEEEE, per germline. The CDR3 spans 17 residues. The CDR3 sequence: CASSATGVGPANYGYTF. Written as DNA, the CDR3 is TGTGCCAGCAGCGCTACGGGGGTAGGGCCCGCTAACTATGGCTACACCTTC. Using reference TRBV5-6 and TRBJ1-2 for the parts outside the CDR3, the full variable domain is DAGVTQSPTHLIKTRGQQVTLRCSPKSGHDTVSWYQQALGQGPQFIFQYYEEEERQRGNFPDRFSGHQFPNYSSELNVNALLLGDSALYLCASSATGVGPANYGYTFGSGTRLTVV.

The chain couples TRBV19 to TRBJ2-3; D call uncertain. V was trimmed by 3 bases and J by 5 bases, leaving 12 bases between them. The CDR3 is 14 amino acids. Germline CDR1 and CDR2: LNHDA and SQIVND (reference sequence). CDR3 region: CASSMTGSKDTQYF. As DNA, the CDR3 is TGTGCCAGTAGTATGACCGGGTCGAAAGATACGCAGTATTTT.

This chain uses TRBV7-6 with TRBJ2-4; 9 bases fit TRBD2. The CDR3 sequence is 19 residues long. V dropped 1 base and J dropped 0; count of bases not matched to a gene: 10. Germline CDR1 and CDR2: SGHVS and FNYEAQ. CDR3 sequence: CASSLEIAGAILAKNIQYF. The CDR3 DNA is TGTGCCAGCAGCTTAGAGATAGCGGGGGCGATTCTAGCCAAAAACATTCAGTACTTC. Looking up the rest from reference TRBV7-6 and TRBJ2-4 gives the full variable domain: GAGVSQSPRYKVTKRGQDVALRCDPISGHVSLYWYRQALGQGPEFLTYFNYEAQQDKSGLPNDRFSAERPEGSISTLTIQRTEQRDSAMYRCASSLEIAGAILAKNIQYFGAGTRLSVL.

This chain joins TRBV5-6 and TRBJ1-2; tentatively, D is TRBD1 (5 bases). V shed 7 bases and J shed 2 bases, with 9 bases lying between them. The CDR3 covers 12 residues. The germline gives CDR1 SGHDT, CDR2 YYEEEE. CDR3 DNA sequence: TGTGCCAGCGGCCGACAGAACTATGGCTACACCTTC. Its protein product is CASGRQNYGYTF.

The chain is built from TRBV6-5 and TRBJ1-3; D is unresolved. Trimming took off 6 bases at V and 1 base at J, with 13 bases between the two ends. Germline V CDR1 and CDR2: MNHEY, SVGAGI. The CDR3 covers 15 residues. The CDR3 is CASRRQTVSGNTIYF. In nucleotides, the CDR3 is TGTGCCAGCAGGCGTCAAACGGTTTCTGGAAACACCATATATTTT.

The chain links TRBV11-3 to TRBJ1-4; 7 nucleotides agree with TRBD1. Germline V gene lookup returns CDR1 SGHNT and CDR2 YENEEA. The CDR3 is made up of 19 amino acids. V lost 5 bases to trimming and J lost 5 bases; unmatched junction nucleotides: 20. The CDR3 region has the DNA TGTGCCAGCAGCCCATCCTTAGTGGGGCCGGGACAGTTGAATGAAAAACTGTTTTTT. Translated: CASSPSLVGPGQLNEKLFF.

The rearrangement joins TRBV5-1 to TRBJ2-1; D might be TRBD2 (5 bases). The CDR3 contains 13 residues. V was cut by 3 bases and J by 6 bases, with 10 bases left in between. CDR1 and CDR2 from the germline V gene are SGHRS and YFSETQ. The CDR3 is CASSSEGFNEQFF. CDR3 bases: TGCGCCAGCAGCTCTGAGGGTTTCAATGAGCAGTTCTTC.

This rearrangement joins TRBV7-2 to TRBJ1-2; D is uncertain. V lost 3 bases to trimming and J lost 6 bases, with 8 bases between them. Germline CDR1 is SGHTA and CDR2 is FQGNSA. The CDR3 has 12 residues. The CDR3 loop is CASSFVRDGYTF. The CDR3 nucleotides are TGTGCCAGCAGCTTCGTGAGGGATGGCTACACCTTC.

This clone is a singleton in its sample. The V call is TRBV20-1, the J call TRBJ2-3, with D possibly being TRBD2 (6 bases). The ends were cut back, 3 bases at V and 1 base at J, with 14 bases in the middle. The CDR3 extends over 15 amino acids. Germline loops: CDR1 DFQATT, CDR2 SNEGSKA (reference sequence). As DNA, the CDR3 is TGCAGTGCTAGTCGGCGGGACTCGGGCACAGATACGCAGTATTTT. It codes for CSASRRDSGTDTQYF.

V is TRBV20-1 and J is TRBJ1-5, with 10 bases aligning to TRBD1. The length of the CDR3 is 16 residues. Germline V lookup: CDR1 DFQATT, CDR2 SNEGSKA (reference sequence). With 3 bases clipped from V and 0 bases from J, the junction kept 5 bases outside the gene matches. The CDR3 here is CSASAGTGVSNQPQHF. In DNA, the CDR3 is TGCAGTGCTAGTGCTGGGACAGGGGTTAGCAATCAGCCCCAGCATTTT.

The CDR3 is CASSQGQGGDYGYTF. The CDR3 DNA follows: TGCGCCAGCAGCCAAGGACAGGGGGGCGACTATGGCTACACCTTC. This chain uses TRBV4-1 with TRBJ1-2, with TRBD1 matching over 9 bases. Germline lookup yields CDR1 MGHRA and CDR2 YSYEKL. V dropped 1 base and J dropped 3; count of bases not matched to a gene: 3. The CDR3 contains 15 residues.

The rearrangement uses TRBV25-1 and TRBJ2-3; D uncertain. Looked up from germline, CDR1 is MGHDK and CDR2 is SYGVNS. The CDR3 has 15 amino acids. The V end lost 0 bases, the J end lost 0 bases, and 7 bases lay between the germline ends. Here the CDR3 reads CASSEYELSTDTQYF. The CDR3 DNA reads TGTGCCAGCAGTGAATACGAGCTAAGCACAGATACGCAGTATTTT.

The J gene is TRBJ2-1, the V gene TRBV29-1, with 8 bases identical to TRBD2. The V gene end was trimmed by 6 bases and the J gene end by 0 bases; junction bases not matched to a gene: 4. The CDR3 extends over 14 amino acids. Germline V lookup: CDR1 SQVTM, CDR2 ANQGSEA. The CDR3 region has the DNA TGCAGCGTCGCCGGGACTAGCTCCTACAATGAGCAGTTCTTC. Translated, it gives CSVAGTSSYNEQFF.